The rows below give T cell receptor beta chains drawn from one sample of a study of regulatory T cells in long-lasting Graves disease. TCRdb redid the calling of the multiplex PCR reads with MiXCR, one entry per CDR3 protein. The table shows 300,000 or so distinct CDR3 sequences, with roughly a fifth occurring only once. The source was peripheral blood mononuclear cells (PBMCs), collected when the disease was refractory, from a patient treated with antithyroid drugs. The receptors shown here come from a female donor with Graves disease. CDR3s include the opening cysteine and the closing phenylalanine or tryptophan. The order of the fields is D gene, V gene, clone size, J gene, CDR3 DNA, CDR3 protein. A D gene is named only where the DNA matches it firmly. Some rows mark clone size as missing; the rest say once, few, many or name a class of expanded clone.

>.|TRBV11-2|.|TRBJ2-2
TGTGCCAGCAGCTTACTTTCCGGGAGCGGCGCCGGGGAGCTGTTTTTT
CASSLLSGSGAGELFF
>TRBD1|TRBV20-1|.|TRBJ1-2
TGCAGTGCTAGAAGACTGGGACAGGGGAAGAGTGGCTACACCTTC
CSARRLGQGKSGYTF
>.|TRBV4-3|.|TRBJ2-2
TGCGCCAGCAGCCATCCCGGTGGCACCGGGGAGCTGTTTTTT
CASSHPGGTGELFF
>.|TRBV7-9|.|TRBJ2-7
TGTGCCAGTTGTAGAGGGACGGCCTGCGTCGAGCAGTACTTC
CASCRGTACVEQYF
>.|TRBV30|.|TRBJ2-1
TGTGCCTGGAGTGGACGGGGGCCCAGGTTCTTC
CAWSGRGPRFF
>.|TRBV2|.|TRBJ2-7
TGTGCCAGCAAGGCGAGGGGGGGGGTTTCCTACGAGCAGTACTTC
CASKARGGVSYEQYF
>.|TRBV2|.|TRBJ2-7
TGTGCCAGCGCCCAAGGTAGCGGTACCAACGAGCAGTACTTC
CASAQGSGTNEQYF
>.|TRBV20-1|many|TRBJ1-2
TGCAGTGCCGTCGGGAACTATGGCTACACCTTC
CSAVGNYGYTF
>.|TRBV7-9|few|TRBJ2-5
TGTGCCAGCAGCCCCACAGGGCTGGTAGGGACCCAGTACTTC
CASSPTGLVGTQYF
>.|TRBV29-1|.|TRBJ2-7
TGCAGCGTTGACGACAGGAGCTCCTACGAGCAGTACTTC
CSVDDRSSYEQYF
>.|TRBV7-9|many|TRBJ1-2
TGTGCCAGCAGCTTAGACGAGCCGGGGAGCTACACCTTC
CASSLDEPGSYTF
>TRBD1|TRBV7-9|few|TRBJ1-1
TGTGCCAGCAGCCTCCCCAGGGGGGGTGACACTGAAGCTTTCTTT
CASSLPRGGDTEAFF
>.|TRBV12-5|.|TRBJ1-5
TGTGCTAGTGGGGCAAGGCAGGGCAATCAGCCCCAGCATTTT
CASGARQGNQPQHF
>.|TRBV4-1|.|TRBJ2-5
TGCGCCAGCAGCCAAGATACCAGCGGCGCCCAAGAGACCCAGTACTTC
CASSQDTSGAQETQYF
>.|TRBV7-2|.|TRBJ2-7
TGTGCCAGCAGCTTATTGAGGGGGGGCCATGCGGGGTACGTGCAGTACTTC
CASSLLRGGHAGYVQYF
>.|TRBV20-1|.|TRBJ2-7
TGCAGTGCTAGAGAGGGGGCGTACGAGCAGTACTTC
CSAREGAYEQYF
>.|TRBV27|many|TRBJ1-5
TGTGCCAGCAGTTTACAAGGGGCTAGAAATCAGCCCCAGCATTTT
CASSLQGARNQPQHF
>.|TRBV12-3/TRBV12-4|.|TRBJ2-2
TGTGCCAGCAGCCGGACTTGGACAGACAGAAACACCGGGGAGCTGTTTTTT
CASSRTWTDRNTGELFF
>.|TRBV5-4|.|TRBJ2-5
TGTGCCAGCAGACAGGGCGGGGAGACCCAGTACTTC
CASRQGGETQYF
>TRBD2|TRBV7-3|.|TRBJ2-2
TGTGCCAGCAGCTTAGGCCTCCTAGCGGGAGCCAACACCGGGGAGCTGTTTTTT
CASSLGLLAGANTGELFF
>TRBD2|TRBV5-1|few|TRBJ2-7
TGCGCCAGCAGCTTCTTAGCGGGGGCGTCCTACGAGCAGTACTTC
CASSFLAGASYEQYF
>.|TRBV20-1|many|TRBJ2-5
TGCAGTGCTAGCCTGGGGGAGACCCAGTACTTC
CSASLGETQYF